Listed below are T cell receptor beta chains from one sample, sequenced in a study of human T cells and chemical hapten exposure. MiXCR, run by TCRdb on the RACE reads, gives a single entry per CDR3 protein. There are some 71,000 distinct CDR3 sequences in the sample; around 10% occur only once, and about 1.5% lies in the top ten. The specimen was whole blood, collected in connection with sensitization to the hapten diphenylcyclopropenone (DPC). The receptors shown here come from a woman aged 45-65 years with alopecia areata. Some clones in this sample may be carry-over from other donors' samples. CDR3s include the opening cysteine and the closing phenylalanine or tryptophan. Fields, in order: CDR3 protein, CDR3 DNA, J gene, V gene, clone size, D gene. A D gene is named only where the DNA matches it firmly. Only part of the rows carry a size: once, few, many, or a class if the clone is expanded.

CDR3aa: CASSGLGGRAVVDEQFF
CDR3nt: TGTGCCAGCAGCGGCCTAGGCGGCAGGGCGGTGGTCGATGAGCAGTTCTTC
j_gene: TRBJ2-1
v_gene: TRBV13
abundance: many
d_gene: .

CDR3aa: CASSLLDSRYNEQFF
CDR3nt: TGTGCCAGCAGCCTACTTGATAGCAGGTACAATGAGCAGTTCTTC
j_gene: TRBJ2-1
v_gene: TRBV11-2
abundance: many
d_gene: .

CDR3aa: CASRDRDNSPLHF
CDR3nt: TGTGCCAGCAGGGACAGAGATAATTCACCCCTCCACTTT
j_gene: TRBJ1-6
v_gene: TRBV6-5
abundance: few
d_gene: .

CDR3aa: CSPSGPLGVNF
CDR3nt: TGCAGCCCCTCAGGCCCACTCGGGGTGAACTTT
j_gene: TRBJ1-1
v_gene: TRBV29-1
abundance: .
d_gene: .

CDR3aa: CASTTGAYTDTQYF
CDR3nt: TGTGCCAGCACCACGGGCGCATACACAGATACGCAGTATTTT
j_gene: TRBJ2-3
v_gene: TRBV12-3/TRBV12-4
abundance: .
d_gene: .

CDR3aa: CSASVLAKGDTQYF
CDR3nt: TGCAGTGCTAGTGTACTAGCGAAGGGAGATACGCAGTATTTT
j_gene: TRBJ2-3
v_gene: TRBV20-1
abundance: few
d_gene: TRBD2

CDR3aa: CASSFALTSQETQYF
CDR3nt: TGTGCCAGCAGCTTCGCGCTGACTAGCCAAGAGACCCAGTACTTC
j_gene: TRBJ2-5
v_gene: TRBV7-8
abundance: .
d_gene: .

CDR3aa: CASSQDKSSFSGNTIYF
CDR3nt: TGTGCCAGCAGCCAAGATAAGAGTTCCTTCTCTGGAAACACCATATATTTT
j_gene: TRBJ1-3
v_gene: TRBV4-2
abundance: .
d_gene: .

CDR3aa: CASSLLIGQGVDTEAFF
CDR3nt: TGTGCCAGCAGCTTACTTATAGGACAGGGGGTGGACACTGAAGCTTTCTTT
j_gene: TRBJ1-1
v_gene: TRBV11-2
abundance: many
d_gene: TRBD1

CDR3aa: CASSIAGGVETQYF
CDR3nt: TGTGCCAGCAGTATAGCGGGGGGAGTGGAGACCCAGTACTTC
j_gene: TRBJ2-5
v_gene: TRBV6-2/TRBV6-3
abundance: few
d_gene: TRBD2

CDR3aa: CASRLGGGNEQYF
CDR3nt: TGTGCCAGCAGGTTGGGCGGGGGCAACGAGCAGTACTTC
j_gene: TRBJ2-7
v_gene: TRBV28
abundance: few
d_gene: .

CDR3aa: CAISDTGTRTPNTEAFF
CDR3nt: TGTGCCATCAGTGACACCGGGACAAGAACCCCGAACACTGAAGCTTTCTTT
j_gene: TRBJ1-1
v_gene: TRBV10-3
abundance: many
d_gene: .